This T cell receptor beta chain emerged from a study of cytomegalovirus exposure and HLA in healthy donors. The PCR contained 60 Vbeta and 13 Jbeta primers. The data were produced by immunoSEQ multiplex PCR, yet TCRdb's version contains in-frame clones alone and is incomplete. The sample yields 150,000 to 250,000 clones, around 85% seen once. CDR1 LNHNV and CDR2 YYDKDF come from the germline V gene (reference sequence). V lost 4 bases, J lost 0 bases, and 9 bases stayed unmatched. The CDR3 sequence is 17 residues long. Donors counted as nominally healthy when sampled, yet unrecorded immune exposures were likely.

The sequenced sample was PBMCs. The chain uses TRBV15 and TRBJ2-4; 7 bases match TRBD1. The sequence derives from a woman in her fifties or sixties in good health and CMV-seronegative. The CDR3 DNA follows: TGTGCCACCAGCACCTCTTGGACAGGATTAGCCAAAAACATTCAGTACTTC. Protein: CATSTSWTGLAKNIQYF.